Below, 23 T cell receptor beta chains from the same sample are listed, as sequenced in a study of cytomegalovirus exposure and HLA in healthy donors. Researchers ran the PCR with 60 Vbeta and 13 Jbeta primers. Clones were sequenced by immunoSEQ multiplex PCR, and TCRdb holds only the in-frame ones, with some missing. The sample totals about 160,000 clones. Sequencing used PBMCs. The source is a young man in good health and CMV-seronegative.

The CDR3 loop is CASSQVNPPPEQYF. The CDR3 bases are TGTGCCAGCAGCCAAGTAAATCCCCCTCCCGAGCAGTACTTC. The genes are TRBV14 and TRBJ2-7, with D hard to call. Trimming removed 1 base at V and 6 bases at J, with 13 bases between. This CDR3 has 14 residues. Germline V CDR1 and CDR2: SGHDN, FVKESK.

The chain uses TRBV4-2 and TRBJ2-5, with 8 positions matching TRBD2. The DNA end is more similar to TRBJ2-7, so the J call may be wrong. CDR3 length: 16 residues. Germline V gene sequence: CDR1 LGHNA, CDR2 YNFKEQ. The CDR3 DNA sequence: TGTGCCAGCAGCCAAGAAGGCGGGAGGTACTCCTACGAGCAGTACTTC. Amino acid sequence: CASSQEGGRYSYEQYF.

The chain combines TRBV13 with TRBJ2-2; 11 nucleotides line up with TRBD1. Trimming cost V 5 bases and J 3 bases; bases outside gene matches: 8. Germline V gene lookup returns CDR1 PRHDT and CDR2 FYEKMQ (reference sequence). The CDR3 has 17 residues. CDR3 residues: CASSGGQGDGYTGELFF. The CDR3, as DNA: TGTGCCAGCAGCGGGGGACAGGGGGACGGTTACACCGGGGAGCTGTTTTTT. Drawing the rest from reference TRBV13 and TRBJ2-2, the complete variable domain is AAGVIQSPRHLIKEKRETATLKCYPIPRHDTVYWYQQGPGQDPQFLISFYEKMQSDKGSIPDRFSAQQFSDYHSELNMSSLELGDSALYFCASSGGQGDGYTGELFFGEGSRLTVL.

The chain is built from TRBV7-6 and TRBJ1-5, with D maybe TRBD1 (5 bases). V lost 1 base, J lost 3 bases, and 10 bases lay in between. The germline V gene encodes CDR1 SGHVS and CDR2 FNYEAQ. The CDR3 is 15 residues long. Here the CDR3 DNA reads TGTGCCAGCAGCTTAGAGCAGGGTCCCAATCAGCCCCAGCATTTT. Its protein is CASSLEQGPNQPQHF.

In DNA, the CDR3 is TGTGCCAGCAGCTTTTCGGCCTCGACTGTCTCCGGGGAGCTGTTTTTT. Its translation: CASSFSASTVSGELFF. The chain carries TRBV7-9 and TRBJ2-2; D uncertain. Germline V gene data show CDR1 as SEHNR and CDR2 as FQNEAQ (reference sequence). Trimming took 3 bases from V and 6 from J, leaving 17 bases between them. CDR3 length: 16 amino acids.

Concerning this clone: The junction differs from germline at one of its ends, possibly a read error. Additional DNA sequences in this sample encode the identical CDR3. This chain joins TRBV7-3 and TRBJ2-7, with a weak D call TRBD1 (5 bases). The CDR3 runs to 11 residues. Germline V CDR1 and CDR2: SGHTA, FQGTGA. The CDR3 coding sequence is TGCGCCAGTGGGGCCTACGATCTGCAGTACTTC. This translates into CASGAYDLQYF.

Comment on this clone: A junction boundary mismatches the germline segment, possibly from a read error. CDR3 in amino acids: CASSPLTGTSSF. The CDR3 DNA follows: TGTGCCAGCAGCCCATTAACCGGGACTAGCTCCTTC. The rearrangement links TRBV11-3 to TRBJ2-4; 9 nucleotides line up with TRBD2. CDR3 length: 12 residues. The germline V gene has CDR1 SGHNT and CDR2 YENEEA.

The chain joins TRBV6-4 to TRBJ1-1; D ambiguous. CDR3 length equals 9 residues. V gave up 4 bases and J gave up 8 bases, with 2 bases separating them. CDR1 MRHNA and CDR2 SNTAGT come from the germline V gene. CDR3 protein: CASSAEAFF. The CDR3 nucleotides are TGTGCCAGCAGTGCAGAAGCTTTCTTT.

This rearrangement joins TRBV27 to TRBJ2-5; 8 bases are a match to TRBD1. J was trimmed by 5 bases and V by 1 base; bases with no gene match: 6. Per germline, CDR1 MNHEY and CDR2 SMNVEV (reference sequence). The CDR3 totals 15 residues. The DNA of the CDR3 is TGTGCCAGCAGTTTATGGGGGACAGGCCTTGAGACCCAGTACTTC. Residues: CASSLWGTGLETQYF.

The chain is built from TRBV18 and TRBJ1-4; 8 bases are a match to TRBD1. This CDR3 contains 16 residues. V was clipped by 3 bases and J by 5 bases; unmatched bases: 8. Germline assignment: CDR1 KGHSH and CDR2 LQKENI. The chain's CDR3 is CASSPPRTGKNEKLFF. The DNA for the CDR3 is TGTGCCAGCTCACCTCCGCGGACAGGGAAAAATGAAAAACTGTTTTTT.

The chain recombines TRBV7-9 with TRBJ2-7, with a tentative D call TRBD2 (5 bases). The CDR3 has 16 residues. Germline values: CDR1 SEHNR, CDR2 FQNEAQ (reference sequence). V was trimmed by 5 bases and J by 6 bases, leaving 23 bases between them. The chain's CDR3 is CASSPPGIARPGEQYF. Written as DNA, the CDR3 is TGTGCCAGCAGCCCCCCGGGAATAGCTAGGCCGGGCGAGCAGTACTTC.

The J gene is TRBJ2-3, the V gene TRBV4-2; 8 bases fit TRBD2. Germline V gene lookup returns CDR1 LGHNA and CDR2 YNFKEQ. With V trimmed by 0 bases and J by 8 bases, 10 bases remained unmatched. The CDR3 length is 16 residues. The CDR3 protein is CASSQDPPGRGATQYF. CDR3 DNA sequence: TGTGCCAGCAGCCAAGATCCTCCCGGGAGGGGAGCTACGCAGTATTTT.

The J gene is TRBJ2-2, the V gene TRBV9; D is unclear. V was clipped by 0 bases and J by 2 bases, with 5 bases between them. CDR3 length: 14 amino acids. The V gene's germline CDR1 is SGDLS and CDR2 YYNGEE. The CDR3 region is CASSVGLNTGELFF. CDR3 nucleotides: TGTGCCAGCAGCGTAGGTCTTAACACCGGGGAGCTGTTTTTT.

This chain connects TRBV10-3 to TRBJ2-3; D might be TRBD1 (6 bases). There are 16 residues in the CDR3. With 10 bases removed from V and 3 bases from J, the gap between germline ends came to 23 bases. Germline CDR1 and CDR2: ENHRY and SYGVKD. Here the CDR3 DNA reads TGTGCCACTGAGGACAGCGAGGGGCCCGGGACAGATACGCAGTATTTT. Encoded protein: CATEDSEGPGTDTQYF.

The rearrangement uses TRBV21-1 and TRBJ2-2; the D segment call TRBD2 is taken from the table without a DNA check. TRBV21-1 is recorded as a pseudogene. The CDR3 loop spans 19 amino acids. The CDR3 here is CASRRSRLAGETNTGELFF. CDR3 nucleotide sequence: TGTGCCAGCAGGCGCTCGAGGCTAGCGGGAGAGACGAACACCGGGGAGCTGTTTTTT.

The chain recombines TRBV5-6 with TRBJ1-2; D not resolved. V was cut by 4 bases and J by 5 bases, with 15 bases left in between. Per the germline V gene, CDR1 is SGHDT and CDR2 is YYEEEE. This CDR3 contains 14 residues. The CDR3 protein is CASSLAGVWYGYTF. CDR3 bases: TGTGCCAGCAGCCTAGCCGGGGTTTGGTATGGCTACACCTTC.

CDR3 DNA sequence: TGTGCCAGCAGCAGGGGGACTGAGCAGTTCTTC. Residues: CASSRGTEQFF. J is TRBJ2-1 and V is TRBV28; 7 nucleotides line up with TRBD1. Per the germline V gene, CDR1 is MDHEN and CDR2 is SYDVKM. This CDR3 region has 11 residues. The J segment lost 9 bases and the V segment lost 6 bases, leaving 2 bases of the junction unmatched.

V and J are TRBV6-1 and TRBJ1-1; 7 positions match TRBD1. Per the germline V gene, CDR1 is MNHNS and CDR2 is SASEGT. The CDR3 runs to 15 residues. J gave up 3 bases and V 3 bases, and 7 bases lay outside the gene matches. The chain's CDR3 is CASSETGWEDTEAFF. The CDR3 DNA follows: TGTGCCAGCAGTGAGACAGGGTGGGAGGACACTGAAGCTTTCTTT.

The V gene is TRBV5-4, the J gene TRBJ1-4, with D possibly matching TRBD1 (5 bases). The CDR3 has 14 amino acids. The ends were cut back, 2 bases at V and 5 bases at J, with 10 bases in the middle. In germline, CDR1 is SGHNT, CDR2 YYREEE (reference sequence). CDR3 DNA: TGTGCCAGCAGCTTCGATGGGGGGAATGAAAAACTGTTTTTT. Its protein is CASSFDGGNEKLFF. The variable domain in full, with the rest retrieved from reference TRBV5-4 and TRBJ1-4, is ETGVTQSPTHLIKTRGQQVTLRCSSQSGHNTVSWYQQALGQGPQFIFQYYREEENGRGNFPPRFSGLQFPNYSSELNVNALELDDSALYLCASSFDGGNEKLFFGSGTQLSVL.

V and J are TRBV4-3 and TRBJ2-5, with D tentatively TRBD2 (5 bases). The CDR3 sequence is 17 residues long. Germline lookup yields CDR1 LGHNA and CDR2 YSLEER. V lost 1 base and J 2 bases, leaving 17 bases between the germline ends. CDR3 residues: CASSQALWETAQETQYF. In nucleotides, the CDR3 is TGCGCCAGCAGCCAAGCTTTGTGGGAGACCGCACAAGAGACCCAGTACTTC.

The CDR3 here is CATGPSYRGDTEAFF. In nucleotides, the CDR3 is TGTGCCACCGGCCCATCTTACAGGGGGGACACTGAAGCTTTCTTT. The chain uses TRBV15 and TRBJ1-1; 8 bases match TRBD1. Unmatched junction bases numbered 11, after V lost 8 bases and J lost 3 bases. Germline V gene data show CDR1 as LNHNV and CDR2 as YYDKDF (reference sequence). The CDR3 sequence is 15 residues long.

The chain employs TRBV5-4 and TRBJ2-5; 9 nucleotides line up with TRBD2. The J call is doubtful: the DNA matches TRBJ2-7 better. The CDR3 extends over 15 amino acids. Germline values: CDR1 SGHNT, CDR2 YYREEE (reference sequence). CDR3 DNA sequence: TGTGCCAGCACCATAAGCGCGGGAGGGCCCTACGAGCAGTACTTC. The encoded protein is CASTISAGGPYEQYF.

The chain has TRBV28 and TRBJ2-7; 7 bases are a match to TRBD1. Germline CDR1 MDHEN, CDR2 SYDVKM. This CDR3 has 12 amino acids. Trimming cost V 10 bases and J 5 bases; bases outside gene matches: 8. The DNA for the CDR3 is TGTGCCACCACCTACAGGGGCGACGAGCAGTACTTC. It codes for CATTYRGDEQYF.